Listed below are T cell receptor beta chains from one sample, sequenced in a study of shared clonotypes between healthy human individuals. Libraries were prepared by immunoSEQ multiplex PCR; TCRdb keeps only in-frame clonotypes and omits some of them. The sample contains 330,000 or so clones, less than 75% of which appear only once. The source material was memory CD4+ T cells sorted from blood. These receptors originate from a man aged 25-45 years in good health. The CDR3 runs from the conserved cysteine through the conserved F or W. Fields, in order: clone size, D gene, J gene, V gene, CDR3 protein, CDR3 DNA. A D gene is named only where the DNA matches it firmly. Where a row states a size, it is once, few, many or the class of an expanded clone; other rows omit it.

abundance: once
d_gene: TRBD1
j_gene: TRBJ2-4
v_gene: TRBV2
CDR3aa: CASSDWTGRSGENIQYF
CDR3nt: TGTGCCAGCAGCGATTGGACAGGGAGGAGTGGGGAAAACATTCAGTACTTC

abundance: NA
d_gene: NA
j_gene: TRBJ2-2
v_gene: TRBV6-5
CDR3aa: CASRRLANTGELFF
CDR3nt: TGTGCCAGCAGAAGACTAGCGAACACCGGGGAGCTGTTTTTT

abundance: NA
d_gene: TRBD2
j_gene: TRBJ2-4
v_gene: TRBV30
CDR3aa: CAWSSGGLAKNIQYF
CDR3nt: TGTGCCTGGAGTTCCGGGGGGTTAGCCAAAAACATTCAGTACTTC

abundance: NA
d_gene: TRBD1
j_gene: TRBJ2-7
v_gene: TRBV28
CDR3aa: CASSATGQGFYF
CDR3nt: TGTGCCAGCAGTGCGACGGGACAGGGCTTTTACTTC

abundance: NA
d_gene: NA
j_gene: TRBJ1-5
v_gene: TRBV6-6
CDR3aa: CASRAGADNQPQHF
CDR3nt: TGTGCCAGCAGGGCGGGGGCAGACAATCAGCCCCAGCATTTT

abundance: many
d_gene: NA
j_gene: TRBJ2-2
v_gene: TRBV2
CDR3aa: CASVGTGELFF
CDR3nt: TGTGCCAGCGTGGGAACCGGGGAGCTGTTTTTT

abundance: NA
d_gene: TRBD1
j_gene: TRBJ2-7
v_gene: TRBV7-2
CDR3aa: CASSLATGVGHEQYF
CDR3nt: TGTGCCAGCAGCTTAGCTACAGGGGTGGGGCACGAGCAGTACTTC

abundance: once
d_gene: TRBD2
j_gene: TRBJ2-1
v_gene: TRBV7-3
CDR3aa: CASSLAGGRNEQFF
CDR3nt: TGTGCCAGCAGCTTAGCGGGAGGACGCAATGAGCAGTTCTTC

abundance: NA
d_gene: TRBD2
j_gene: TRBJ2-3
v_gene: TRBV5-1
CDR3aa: CASSFGLAGDTQYF
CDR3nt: TGCGCCAGCAGCTTTGGACTAGCGGGAGATACGCAGTATTTT

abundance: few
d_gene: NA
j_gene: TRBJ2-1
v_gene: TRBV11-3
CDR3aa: CASSWEAEDNEQFF
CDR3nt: TGTGCCAGCAGCTGGGAGGCCGAGGACAATGAGCAGTTCTTC

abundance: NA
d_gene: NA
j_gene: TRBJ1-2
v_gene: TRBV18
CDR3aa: CASSPPLTGAGFYGYTF
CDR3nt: TGTGCCAGCTCACCCCCCCTTACCGGGGCCGGCTTCTATGGCTACACCTTC

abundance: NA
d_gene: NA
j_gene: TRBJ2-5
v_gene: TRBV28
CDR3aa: CASSFPGRKTQYF
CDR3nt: TGTGCCAGCAGTTTCCCCGGCCGAAAGACCCAGTACTTC

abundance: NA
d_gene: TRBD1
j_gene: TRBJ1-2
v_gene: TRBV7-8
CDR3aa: CASSPRGAAGGSNYGYTF
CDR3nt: TGTGCCAGCAGCCCCAGGGGGGCGGCCGGGGGTTCTAACTATGGCTACACCTTC

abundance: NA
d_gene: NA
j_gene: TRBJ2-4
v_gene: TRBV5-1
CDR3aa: CASSLGGTQRNIQYF
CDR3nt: TGCGCCAGCAGCTTGGGCGGGACTCAGAGGAACATTCAGTACTTC

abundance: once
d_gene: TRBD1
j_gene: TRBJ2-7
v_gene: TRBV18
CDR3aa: CASSPEEGARNEQYF
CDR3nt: TGTGCCAGCTCACCAGAAGAGGGGGCGCGAAACGAGCAGTACTTC

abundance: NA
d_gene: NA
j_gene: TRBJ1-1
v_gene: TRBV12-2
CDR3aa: CASRGPRTASDEAFF
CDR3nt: TGTGCAAGTCGCGGACCCCGGACGGCTTCGGATGAAGCTTTCTTT

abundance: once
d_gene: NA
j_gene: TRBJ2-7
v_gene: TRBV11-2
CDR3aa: CASSLLGEQYF
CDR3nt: TGTGCCAGCAGCTTGTTAGGCGAGCAGTACTTC

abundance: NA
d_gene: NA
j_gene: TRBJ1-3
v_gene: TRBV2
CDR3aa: CASARGAGNTIYF
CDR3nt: TGTGCCAGCGCTAGGGGGGCTGGAAACACCATATATTTT

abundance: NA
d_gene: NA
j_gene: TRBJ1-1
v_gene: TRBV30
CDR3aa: CAWSALSGNTEAFF
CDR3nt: TGTGCCTGGAGTGCGCTTAGCGGGAACACTGAAGCTTTCTTT

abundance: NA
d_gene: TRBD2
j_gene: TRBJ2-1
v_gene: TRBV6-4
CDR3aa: CASSESGRGEQFF
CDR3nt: TGTGCCAGCAGTGAAAGTGGGAGGGGAGAGCAGTTCTTC

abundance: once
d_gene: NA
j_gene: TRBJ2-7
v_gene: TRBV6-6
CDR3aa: CASSTDALPPYEQYF
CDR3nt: TGTGCCAGCAGTACGGACGCCCTCCCTCCCTACGAGCAGTACTTC

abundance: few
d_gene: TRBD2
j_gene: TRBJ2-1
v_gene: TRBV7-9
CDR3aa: CASSPLVAGGHNEQFF
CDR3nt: TGTGCCAGCAGCCCCCTAGTAGCGGGAGGGCATAATGAGCAGTTCTTC

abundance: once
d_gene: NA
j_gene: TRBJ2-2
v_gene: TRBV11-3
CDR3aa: CASSRGTSTNTGELFF
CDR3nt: TGTGCCAGCAGCCGAGGGACTTCTACGAACACCGGGGAGCTGTTTTTT

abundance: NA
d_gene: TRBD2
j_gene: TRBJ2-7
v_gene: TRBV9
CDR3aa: CASSKDPGLARVEQYF
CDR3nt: TGTGCCAGCAGCAAAGACCCAGGACTAGCCCGGGTTGAGCAGTACTTC

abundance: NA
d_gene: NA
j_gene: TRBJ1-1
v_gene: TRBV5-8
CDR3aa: CASRFLGIRVNTEAFF
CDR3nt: TGTGCCAGTCGATTCTTGGGGATTAGGGTGAACACTGAAGCTTTCTTT

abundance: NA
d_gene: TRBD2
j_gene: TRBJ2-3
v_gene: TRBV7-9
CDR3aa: CASSPGAGGGTDTQYF
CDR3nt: TGTGCCAGCAGCCCTGGAGCGGGAGGAGGGACAGATACGCAGTATTTT

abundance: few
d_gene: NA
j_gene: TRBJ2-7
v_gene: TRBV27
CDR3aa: CASSLNAGLGYEQYF
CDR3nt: TGTGCCAGCAGTTTAAATGCAGGGCTAGGGTACGAGCAGTACTTC

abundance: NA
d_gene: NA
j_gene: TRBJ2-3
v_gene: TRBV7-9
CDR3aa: CASSLGQTSTDTQYF
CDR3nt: TGTGCCAGCAGCTTAGGACAGACTAGCACAGATACGCAGTATTTT

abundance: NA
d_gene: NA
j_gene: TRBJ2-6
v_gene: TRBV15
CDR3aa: CATSRAGSGANVLTF
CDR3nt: TGTGCCACCAGCAGAGCAGGGTCTGGGGCCAACGTCCTGACTTTC

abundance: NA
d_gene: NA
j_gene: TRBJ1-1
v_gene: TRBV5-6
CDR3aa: CASSWPGQPNTEAFF
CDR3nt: TGTGCCAGCAGCTGGCCCGGACAGCCAAACACTGAAGCTTTCTTT

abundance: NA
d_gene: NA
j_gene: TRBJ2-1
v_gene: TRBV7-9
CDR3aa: CASRAASSYNEQFF
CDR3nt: TGTGCCAGCAGAGCGGCAAGCTCCTACAATGAGCAGTTCTTC

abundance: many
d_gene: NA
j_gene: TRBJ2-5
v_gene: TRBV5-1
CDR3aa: CASSRRVQGFQETQYF
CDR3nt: TGCGCCAGCAGTCGGCGGGTCCAGGGGTTCCAAGAGACCCAGTACTTC

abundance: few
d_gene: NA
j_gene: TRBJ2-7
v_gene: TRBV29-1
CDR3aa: CSVVDLAGPTYEQYF
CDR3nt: TGCAGCGTTGTTGATCTAGCTGGACCTACCTACGAGCAGTACTTC

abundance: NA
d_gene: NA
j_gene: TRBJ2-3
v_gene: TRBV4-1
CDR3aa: CASSLRQGLQRDTQYF
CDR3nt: TGCGCCAGCAGCCTACGTCAGGGTTTGCAACGAGATACGCAGTATTTT

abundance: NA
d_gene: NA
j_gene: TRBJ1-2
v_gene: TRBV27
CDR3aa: CASRESRGGYTF
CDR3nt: TGTGCCAGCAGGGAATCTCGGGGGGGCTACACCTTC

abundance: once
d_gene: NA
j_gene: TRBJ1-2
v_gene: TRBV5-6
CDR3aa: CASSFAGASGYGYTF
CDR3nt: TGTGCCAGCAGCTTCGCAGGGGCTTCGGGCTATGGCTACACCTTC

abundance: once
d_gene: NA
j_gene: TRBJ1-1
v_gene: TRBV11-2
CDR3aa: CASSLELRSEAFF
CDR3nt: TGTGCCAGCAGCTTAGAACTGCGGTCTGAAGCTTTCTTT

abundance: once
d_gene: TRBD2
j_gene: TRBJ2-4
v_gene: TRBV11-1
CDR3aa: CASSLASGRTQNIQYF
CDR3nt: TGTGCCAGCAGCTTAGCGAGCGGGAGAACCCAAAACATTCAGTACTTC

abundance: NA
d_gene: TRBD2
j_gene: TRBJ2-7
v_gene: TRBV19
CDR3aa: CASNSPRGGSSYEQYF
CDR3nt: TGTGCCAGTAACTCCCCCCGGGGCGGGAGCTCCTACGAGCAGTACTTC

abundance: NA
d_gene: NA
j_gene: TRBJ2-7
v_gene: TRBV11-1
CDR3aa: CASSIDTGSGYEQYF
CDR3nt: TGTGCCAGCAGCATAGACACAGGGTCGGGTTACGAGCAGTACTTC

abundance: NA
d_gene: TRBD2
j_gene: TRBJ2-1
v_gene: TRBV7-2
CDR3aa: CASSLAGLAGDEQFF
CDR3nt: TGTGCCAGCAGCTTAGCTGGACTAGCGGGAGATGAGCAGTTCTTC

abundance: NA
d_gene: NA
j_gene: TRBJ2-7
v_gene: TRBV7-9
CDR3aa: CASSFSGSGAYEQYF
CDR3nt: TGTGCCAGCAGCTTTTCCGGGTCTGGGGCCTACGAGCAGTACTTC

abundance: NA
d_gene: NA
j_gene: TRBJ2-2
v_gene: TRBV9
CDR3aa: CASSVGITGELFF
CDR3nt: TGTGCCAGCAGCGTAGGTATCACCGGGGAGCTGTTTTTT

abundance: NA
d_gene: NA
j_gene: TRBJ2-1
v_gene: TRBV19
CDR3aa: CASKGRGGSYNEQFF
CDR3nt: TGTGCCAGTAAGGGTAGAGGGGGCTCCTACAATGAGCAGTTCTTC

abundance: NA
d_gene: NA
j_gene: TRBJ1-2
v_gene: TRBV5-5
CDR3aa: CASSLDKDLSHLGYGYTF
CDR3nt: TGTGCCAGCAGCTTGGATAAAGACCTTTCCCACCTTGGGTATGGCTACACCTTC

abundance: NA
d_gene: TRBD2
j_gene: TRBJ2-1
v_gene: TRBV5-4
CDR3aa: CASSLDGRASSEQFF
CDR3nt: TGTGCCAGCAGCTTGGACGGGAGGGCCTCTAGTGAGCAGTTCTTC